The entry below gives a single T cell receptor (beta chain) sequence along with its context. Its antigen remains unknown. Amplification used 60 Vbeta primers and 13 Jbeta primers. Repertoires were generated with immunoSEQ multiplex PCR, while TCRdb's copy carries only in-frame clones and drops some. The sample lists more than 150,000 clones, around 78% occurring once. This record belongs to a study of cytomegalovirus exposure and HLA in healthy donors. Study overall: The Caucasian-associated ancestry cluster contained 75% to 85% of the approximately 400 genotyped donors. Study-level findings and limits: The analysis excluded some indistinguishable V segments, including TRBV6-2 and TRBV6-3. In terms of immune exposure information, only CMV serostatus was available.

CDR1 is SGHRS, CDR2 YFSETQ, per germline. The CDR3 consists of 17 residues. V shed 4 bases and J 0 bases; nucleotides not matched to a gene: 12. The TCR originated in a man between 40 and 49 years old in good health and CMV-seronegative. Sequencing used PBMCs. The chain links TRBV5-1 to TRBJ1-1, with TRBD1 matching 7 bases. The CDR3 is CASSPRLQGDMNTEAFF. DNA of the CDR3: TGCGCCAGCAGCCCGAGGTTGCAGGGGGATATGAACACTGAAGCTTTCTTT.